Included here is one TCR beta chain sequence, with context. The antigen is undetermined. The sample is drawn from a study of vaccination effects on CD4 cells after COVID-19. Overall study: Participants were given two doses of BNT162b2 or mRNA-1273 vaccine.

The assay was immunoSEQ multiplex PCR, and TCRdb's table has in-frame clones only and misses some. The sample records about 25,000 clones, 65% to 80% being singletons. Germline V gives CDR1 SNHLY, CDR2 FYNNEI. The CDR3 extends over 15 amino acids. Trimming removed 6 bases from V and 5 bases from J; junction bases left unmatched: 11. ViraFEST expansion of antigen-specific CD4+ T cells with viral peptide pools preceded sequencing. Once cultured for approximately ten days, the cells underwent separation to obtain CD4+ T cells. The study found no prior SARS-CoV-2 infection in the vaccine recipients, who tested negative for nucleocapsid antibodies. On both days 3 and 7, half of the culture medium was replaced with IL-2 medium. Study-level results: Of the vaccine-induced clones from healthy vaccinees, merely 1 of 255 recognized common cold coronaviruses as well. Marked contraction was observed in infection-induced and vaccine-induced clones late after vaccination.

The source of this sequence is a human donor who received a COVID-19 vaccine. Sequences were derived from CD4+ T cells from PBMCs cultured with HCoV-NL63 spike peptides, sampled before COVID-19 vaccination. The genes are TRBV2 and TRBJ1-2, with TRBD1 matching 8 bases. CDR3 residues: CASSNQPGQVYGYTF. The CDR3 nucleotides are TGTGCCAGCAGCAATCAACCGGGACAGGTTTATGGCTACACCTTC.